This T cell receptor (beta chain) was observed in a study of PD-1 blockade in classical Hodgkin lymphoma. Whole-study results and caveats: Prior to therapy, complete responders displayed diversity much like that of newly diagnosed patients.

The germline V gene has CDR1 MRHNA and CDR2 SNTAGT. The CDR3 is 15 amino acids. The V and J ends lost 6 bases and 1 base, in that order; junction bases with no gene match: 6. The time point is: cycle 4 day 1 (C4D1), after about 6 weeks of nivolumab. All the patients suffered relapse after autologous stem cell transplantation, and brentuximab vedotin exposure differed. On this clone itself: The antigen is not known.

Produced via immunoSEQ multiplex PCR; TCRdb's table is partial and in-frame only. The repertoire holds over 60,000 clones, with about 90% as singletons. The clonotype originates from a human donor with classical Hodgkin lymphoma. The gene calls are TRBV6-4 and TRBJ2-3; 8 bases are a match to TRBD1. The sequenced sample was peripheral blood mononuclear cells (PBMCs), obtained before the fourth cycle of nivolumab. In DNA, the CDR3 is TGTGCCAGCAGAACACAGGGGGGCGGCACAGATACGCAGTATTTT. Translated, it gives CASRTQGGGTDTQYF.